The 24 T cell receptor beta chains reported below all come from one sample, sequenced in a study of neurological immune-mediated disorders. From the 5' RACE reads, TCRdb called clonotypes with MiXCR, one entry per CDR3 protein. This sample has 84,000 or so distinct CDR3 sequences, with 3.5% to 5.5% found just once. Stated time point: longitudinal time-point 3. The sequenced sample was PBMCs. The receptors here all came from a woman between 55 and 75 years old with multiple sclerosis.

The table lists this clonotype with many counts. The J gene is TRBJ1-1, the V gene TRBV21-1. TRBV21-1 is a pseudogene segment. This CDR3 is built from 14 residues. The CDR3 nucleotides are TGTGCCAGCAGCAAGGCGGGAGAGAACACTGAAGCTTTCTTT. Amino acids: CASSKAGENTEAFF.

This clonotype appeared many times. The rearrangement links TRBV6-6 to TRBJ1-1; D perhaps matches TRBD1 (5 bases). CDR1 is MNHNY, CDR2 SVGAGI, per germline (reference sequence). There are 12 residues in the CDR3. V shed 5 bases and J shed 7 bases, with 11 bases lying between them. Here the CDR3 DNA reads TGTGCCAGCAGTCGGGACTTGATTGAAGCTTTCTTT. This gives the protein CASSRDLIEAFF.

This clonotype was observed at least ten times. The germline gene is not matched at one end of the junction; a read error may be the cause. This rearrangement joins TRBV7-7 to TRBJ2-3; D may match TRBD1 or TRBD2 (5 bases each). The CDR3 is 16 amino acids. Germline V gene data show CDR1 as SSHAT and CDR2 as FNYEAQ (reference sequence). The CDR3 loop is CASSLALGTGTDTQYF. DNA for the CDR3: TGTGCTAGCAGCTTAGCGCTGGGGACGGGCACAGATACGCAGTATTTT.

This clonotype was seen repeatedly, ten times or more. This chain joins TRBV7-6 and TRBJ1-4; D remains ambiguous. Trimming shortened V by 0 bases and J by 6 bases, and 11 bases separated the two germline ends. This CDR3 comprises 15 residues. CDR1 and CDR2 from the germline V gene are SGHVS and FNYEAQ. DNA for the CDR3: TGTGCCAGCAGCTTAGCTCCGACTAGGGATGAAAAACTGTTTTTT. It translates to CASSLAPTRDEKLFF.

This clonotype has ten or more counts. The chain couples TRBV5-1 to TRBJ2-1; D is perhaps TRBD1 (6 bases). The CDR3 has 15 amino acids. From germline, CDR1 is SGHRS and CDR2 YFSETQ. Trimming took 0 bases from V and 3 from J, leaving 10 bases between them. CDR3 loop: CASSLAGDGYNEQFF. Written as DNA, the CDR3 is TGCGCCAGCAGCTTGGCAGGGGACGGCTACAATGAGCAGTTCTTC.

This clonotype was detected many times. This rearrangement joins TRBV11-2 to TRBJ1-6; D gene uncertain. Per the germline V gene, CDR1 is SGHAT and CDR2 is FQNNGV. Trimming shortened V by 4 bases and J by 3 bases, and 7 bases separated the two germline ends. The CDR3 length is 14 residues. CDR3: CASSSRGYNSPLHF. The CDR3 coding sequence is TGTGCCAGCAGCTCCCGGGGCTATAATTCACCCCTCCACTTT.

This clonotype was seen at least ten times. The CDR3, as DNA: TGTGCCAGCAGTTCCGGACCGTGGGCGTATGGCTACACCTTC. Protein sequence: CASSSGPWAYGYTF. V and J are TRBV27 and TRBJ1-2, with D unclear. Germline V lookup: CDR1 MNHEY, CDR2 SMNVEV (reference sequence). V gave up 4 bases and J gave up 5 bases, with 14 bases separating them. The CDR3 is made up of 14 amino acids.

Regarding this clonotype: A read error is possible here, since a much larger clone lies one base away. The rearrangement links TRBV5-1 to TRBJ2-5, with D maybe TRBD2 (6 bases). V was shortened by 7 bases and J by 5 bases, with 15 bases between the two germline ends. The CDR3 consists of 13 residues. Germline V gene data show CDR1 as SGHRS and CDR2 as YFSETQ. The CDR3 DNA is TGCGCCAGCCTCGGGGGTGACCGGGAGACCCAGTACTTC. Translation: CASLGGDRETQYF.

There are many counts of this clonotype. The chain employs TRBV6-6 and TRBJ1-1, with 7 positions matching TRBD1. The CDR3 runs 17 residues. Germline V gives CDR1 MNHNY, CDR2 SVGAGI (reference sequence). Trimming took 0 bases from V and 4 from J; bases not matched to a gene: 11. The CDR3 reads CASSYSSGGGRLTEAFF. The CDR3 nucleotides read TGTGCCAGCAGTTACTCGAGTGGAGGGGGCCGGCTCACTGAAGCTTTCTTT.

This clonotype was found a few times. V usage is TRBV5-1 and J usage is TRBJ2-3, with unresolved D. Trimming cost V 0 bases and J 2 bases, with 7 bases left between them. This CDR3 region has 14 residues. Per the germline V gene, CDR1 is SGHRS and CDR2 is YFSETQ. In nucleotides, the CDR3 is TGCGCCAGCAGCTTGGGGCAGCACACAGATACGCAGTATTTT. Amino acid sequence: CASSLGQHTDTQYF.

In this sample, this clonotype turned up many times. The chain uses TRBV20-1 and TRBJ2-1; TRBD2 matches 8 bases. The germline V gene has CDR1 DFQATT and CDR2 SNEGSKA (reference sequence). V trimming: 0 bases; J trimming: 3 bases; junction bases outside the gene matches: 4. This CDR3 comprises 15 residues. CDR3 bases: TGCAGTGCTAGAGAAGGAGCGGGGGTCTACAATGAGCAGTTCTTC. This gives the protein CSAREGAGVYNEQFF.

This clonotype occurred many times. Relative to the germline gene, one junction end is altered; a read error may explain this. The V call is TRBV3-1, the J call TRBJ2-1; D gene uncertain. CDR1 is LGHDT and CDR2 is YNNKEL in the germline V gene (reference sequence). The CDR3 spans 12 residues. The CDR3 DNA reads as TGTGTCAGCAGCCAAGATGTGAATGAGCAGTTCTTC. Its translation: CVSSQDVNEQFF.

In this sample, this clonotype turned up many times. V usage is TRBV7-8 and J usage is TRBJ2-2, with 7 bases that match TRBD2. The CDR3 has 15 residues. V trimming: 6 bases; J trimming: 1 base; junction bases outside the gene matches: 5. Germline V gene data show CDR1 as SGHVS and CDR2 as FQNEAQ. CDR3 DNA: TGTGCCAGCAGTTTGACGGGGGGGAACACCGGGGAGCTGTTTTTT. This translates into CASSLTGGNTGELFF.

This clonotype was recorded many times. The V and J genes are TRBV4-1 and TRBJ1-4; D may be TRBD1 (5 bases). V gave up 3 bases and J gave up 4 bases, with 12 bases separating them. The germline gives CDR1 MGHRA, CDR2 YSYEKL. The CDR3 runs to 15 residues. For the CDR3, the DNA is TGCGCCAGCAGCCACCCTGACAGAAATAATGAAAAACTGTTTTTT. As protein: CASSHPDRNNEKLFF.

This clonotype was observed many times. The rearrangement joins TRBV2 to TRBJ2-2, with TRBD1 as a possible D gene (5 bases). The CDR3 runs 14 residues. The V gene lost 5 bases and the J gene lost 6 bases, with 13 bases spanning the gap. The germline V gene has CDR1 SNHLY and CDR2 FYNNEI. As DNA, the CDR3 is TGTGCCAGCAGTAAACAGGTTCCCCCCGGGGAGCTGTTTTTT. Its protein is CASSKQVPPGELFF.

This clonotype was recorded many times. The rearrangement uses TRBV15 and TRBJ2-7; possibly TRBD1 for D (6 bases). The V gene's germline CDR1 is LNHNV and CDR2 YYDKDF (reference sequence). CDR3 length: 15 residues. Between the trimmed V and J ends, which lost 1 base and 3 bases, there was a span of 13 bases. CDR3 DNA sequence: TGTGCCACCAGCAGAGCTAGTACAGGGAGCTACGAGCAGTACTTC. This sequence encodes CATSRASTGSYEQYF. Variable domain in full (rest from reference TRBV15 and TRBJ2-7): DAMVIQNPRYQVTQFGKPVTLSCSQTLNHNVMYWYQQKSSQAPKLLFHYYDKDFNNEADTPDNFQSRRPNTSFCFLDIRSPGLGDTAMYLCATSRASTGSYEQYFGPGTRLTVT.

The table lists this clonotype with many counts. The genes are TRBV4-1 and TRBJ2-3, with D perhaps TRBD2 (7 bases). The germline V gene encodes CDR1 MGHRA and CDR2 YSYEKL. The CDR3 totals 15 residues. Trimming stripped 1 base from V and 3 bases from J, with 11 bases between. The CDR3 DNA follows: TGCGCCAGCAGCCAAGGCGGGGGACAAACAGATACGCAGTATTTT. Protein: CASSQGGGQTDTQYF.

J is TRBJ1-1 and V is TRBV2; D gene unclear. Germline V lookup: CDR1 SNHLY, CDR2 FYNNEI. This CDR3 region has 12 residues. With 5 bases removed from V and 6 bases from J, the gap between germline ends came to 10 bases. CDR3 DNA: TGTGCCAGCAGTCCCGCGTGGGCTGAAGCTTTCTTT. Translating it yields CASSPAWAEAFF.

In this sample, this clonotype turned up many times. The chain employs TRBV20-1 and TRBJ2-5; perhaps TRBD1 as D (5 bases). The CDR3 sequence is 11 residues long. Germline-derived CDR1 and CDR2 are DFQATT and SNEGSKA (reference sequence). V lost 8 bases and J lost 5, with 12 bases in between. The chain's CDR3 is CSLGRVETQYF. The CDR3 bases are TGCAGTTTGGGCAGGGTTGAGACCCAGTACTTC.

This clonotype was seen at least ten times. This sequence joins TRBV5-6 and TRBJ2-7; D is unclear. The germline V gene has CDR1 SGHDT and CDR2 YYEEEE. Trimming left V 7 bases short and J 3 bases short, with 8 bases between. The CDR3 consists of 11 residues. CDR3 nucleotide sequence: TGTGCCAGCTTTGGCCGCTACGAGCAGTACTTC. Translation gives CASFGRYEQYF.

This clonotype was seen at least ten times. The chain couples TRBV5-1 to TRBJ2-1, with 13 nucleotides matching TRBD2. The CDR3 runs to 18 residues. In germline, CDR1 is SGHRS, CDR2 YFSETQ. With V trimmed by 4 bases and J by 5 bases, 12 bases remained unmatched. CDR3 coding DNA: TGCGCCAGCAGCACTGGACTAGCGGGAGTACGGGATGACAATGAGCAGTTCTTC. It yields the protein CASSTGLAGVRDDNEQFF.

This clonotype was counted ten times or more. V gene TRBV29-1 combines with J gene TRBJ2-6; D ambiguous. CDR1 and CDR2 (germline): SQVTM, ANQGSEA. CDR3 length equals 17 residues. Trimming removed 6 bases from V and 0 bases from J, with 18 bases in between. CDR3 sequence: CSVLLRNINSGANVLTF. The CDR3 DNA reads as TGCAGCGTCCTGCTCAGGAATATCAACTCTGGGGCCAACGTCCTGACTTTC.

This clonotype appeared many times. The chain employs TRBV5-1 and TRBJ2-5, with 7 bases matching TRBD1. This CDR3 has 16 amino acids. J lost 5 bases, V lost 4 bases, and 14 bases had no gene match. Germline V CDR1 and CDR2: SGHRS, YFSETQ. CDR3 residues: CASSRSGHRGEETQYF. CDR3 bases: TGCGCCAGCAGCCGAAGCGGACACAGGGGCGAGGAGACCCAGTACTTC.

This clonotype was recorded many times. This rearrangement joins TRBV20-1 to TRBJ2-1; D unresolved. Trimming cost V 3 bases and J 0 bases, with 9 bases left between them. This CDR3 has 14 amino acids. The germline V gene has CDR1 DFQATT and CDR2 SNEGSKA (reference sequence). In nucleotides, the CDR3 is TGCAGTGCTAGGCTTCCGAGCTCCTACAATGAGCAGTTCTTC. As protein: CSARLPSSYNEQFF.